The 23 T cell receptor beta chains below come from one sample, sequenced in a study of T cell responses to AZD1222 COVID-19 vaccine. The table came from immunoSEQ multiplex PCR; TCRdb's copy has only in-frame clones and leaves some out. Of about 110,000 clones listed, roughly 90% are singletons. The starting material was peripheral blood, obtained on day 0 of MenACWY control vaccination. These receptors originate from an adult in good health.

This chain uses TRBV7-2 with TRBJ1-2, with D hard to call. This CDR3 contains 13 residues. V lost 4 bases, J lost 3 bases, and 9 bases lay in between. The germline gives CDR1 SGHTA, CDR2 FQGNSA. This CDR3 reads CASSSPDYYGYTF. DNA for the CDR3: TGTGCCAGCAGCTCCCCGGACTACTATGGCTACACCTTC.

The chain couples TRBV2 to TRBJ1-1; D ambiguous. The CDR3 consists of 13 residues. Germline lookup yields CDR1 SNHLY and CDR2 FYNNEI. V lost 2 bases and J 5 bases, leaving 9 bases between the germline ends. CDR3 DNA: TGTGCCAGCAGTGAACAGTGGGGAACTGAAGCTTTCTTT. Translation: CASSEQWGTEAFF. Variable domain in full (rest from reference TRBV2 and TRBJ1-1): EPEVTQTPSHQVTQMGQEVILRCVPISNHLYFYWYRQILGQKVEFLVSFYNNEISEKSEIFDDQFSVERPDGSNFTLKIRSTKLEDSAMYFCASSEQWGTEAFFGQGTRLTVV.

The chain joins TRBV7-2 to TRBJ2-3; TRBD1 is a possible D gene (5 bases). Looked up from germline, CDR1 is SGHTA and CDR2 is FQGNSA. V was trimmed by 1 base and J by 6 bases, leaving 11 bases between them. This CDR3 comprises 14 residues. The CDR3 spells CASSLVLRGDTQYF. As DNA, the CDR3 is TGTGCCAGCAGCTTAGTGTTAAGGGGTGATACGCAGTATTTT.

J is TRBJ2-7 and V is TRBV2; no clear D gene. CDR3 length: 11 residues. The V end was cut by 5 bases, the J end by 4 bases, with 6 bases between. Germline V gene sequence: CDR1 SNHLY, CDR2 FYNNEI. CDR3 sequence: CASSPLYEQYF. Here the CDR3 DNA reads TGTGCCAGCAGTCCTCTTTACGAGCAGTACTTC.

V is TRBV24-1 and J is TRBJ2-2; D gene ambiguous. Germline CDR1 reads KGHDR; CDR2 reads SFDVKD. The CDR3 spans 14 residues. The V end was cut by 4 bases, the J end by 3 bases, with 8 bases between. CDR3: CATSDPSDTGELFF. Here the CDR3 DNA reads TGTGCCACCAGTGACCCATCTGACACCGGGGAGCTGTTTTTT.

The chain joins TRBV6-5 to TRBJ2-7; TRBD2 might be the D (5 bases). Trimming took 5 bases from V and 6 from J, leaving 20 bases between them. This CDR3 comprises 15 residues. The germline V gene encodes CDR1 MNHEY and CDR2 SVGAGI. As DNA, the CDR3 is TGTGCCAGCAGTCCAGGAGGCGGCATTGTGGGCGAGCAGTACTTC. Residues: CASSPGGGIVGEQYF.

V and J are TRBV5-4 and TRBJ2-7, with 9 bases lining up with TRBD1. Germline V gene data show CDR1 as SGHNT and CDR2 as YYREEE (reference sequence). The junction had 12 bases not matched to a gene; V was cut back by 4 bases and J by 7 bases. The CDR3 is 15 residues long. The CDR3 DNA follows: TGTGCCAGCAGCCATCCGGGACAGGGTGCGTTGGAGCAGTACTTC. Amino acid sequence: CASSHPGQGALEQYF.

The chain recombines TRBV5-1 with TRBJ1-1, with D tentatively TRBD1 (5 bases). The CDR3 is made up of 14 amino acids. Germline CDR1 is SGHRS and CDR2 is YFSETQ. Trimming took off 3 bases at V and 4 bases at J, with 13 bases between the two ends. CDR3 loop: CASSSAGTGTEAFF. The CDR3 DNA reads as TGCGCCAGCAGCTCAGCAGGGACGGGCACTGAAGCTTTCTTT. The full variable domain, rest sourced from reference TRBV5-1 and TRBJ1-1, is KAGVTQTPRYLIKTRGQQVTLSCSPISGHRSVSWYQQTPGQGLQFLFEYFSETQRNKGNFPGRFSGRQFSNSRSEMNVSTLELGDSALYLCASSSAGTGTEAFFGQGTRLTVV.

The chain recombines TRBV10-3 with TRBJ1-2; TRBD1 aligns across 7 bases. The CDR3 is 13 amino acids. Looked up from germline, CDR1 is ENHRY and CDR2 is SYGVKD. After removal of 2 bases from V and 6 bases from J, the junction contained 3 bases not matched to a gene. The CDR3 DNA follows: TGTGCCATCAGTGAGGGACAGGAGGATGGCTACACCTTC. Translated, it gives CAISEGQEDGYTF.

This chain links TRBV25-1 with TRBJ1-2; TRBD1 might be the D (5 bases). The CDR3 consists of 14 residues. From germline, CDR1 is MGHDK and CDR2 SYGVNS. Trimming removed 0 bases at V and 3 bases at J, with 8 bases between. The CDR3 DNA reads TGTGCCAGCAGTGAATATGGGGGACACTATGGCTACACCTTC. Protein: CASSEYGGHYGYTF.

This chain connects TRBV6-5 to TRBJ1-1; D gene unclear. Germline-derived CDR1 and CDR2 are MNHEY and SVGAGI. The CDR3 is 11 amino acids. The V end was cut by 2 bases, the J end by 10 bases, with 8 bases between. The CDR3 loop is CASSYLYGAFF. DNA for the CDR3: TGTGCCAGCAGTTACCTTTACGGAGCTTTCTTT.

V gene TRBV28 combines with J gene TRBJ1-5; D remains ambiguous. The CDR3 spans 14 residues. The germline V gene has CDR1 MDHEN and CDR2 SYDVKM. V lost 2 bases, J lost 0 bases, and 5 bases lay in between. DNA for the CDR3: TGTGCCAGCAGTTTAGGGGATAGCAATCAGCCCCAGCATTTT. Protein product: CASSLGDSNQPQHF.

The chain is built from TRBV3-1 (or the pseudogene TRBV3-2) and TRBJ2-7, with unresolved D. V was trimmed by 5 bases and J by 3 bases, leaving 14 bases between them. The CDR3 contains 14 residues. Germline assignment: CDR1 LGHDT and CDR2 YNNKEL (reference sequence). CDR3 region: CASSSKQANYEQYF. CDR3 bases: TGTGCCAGCAGCTCTAAGCAGGCTAACTACGAGCAGTACTTC.

The CDR3 spells CASSLAGASQETQYF. The CDR3 region has the DNA TGCGCCAGCAGTTTAGCGGGGGCCTCACAAGAGACCCAGTACTTC. The J gene is TRBJ2-5, the V gene TRBV5-1, with 9 bases lining up with TRBD2. CDR1 SGHRS and CDR2 YFSETQ come from the germline V gene. V trimming: 5 bases; J trimming: 2 bases; junction bases outside the gene matches: 7. The CDR3 extends over 15 amino acids.

DNA of the CDR3: TGTGCCAGCAGGCACAGGGTGGCTAATGAAAAACTGTTTTTT. Its translation is CASRHRVANEKLFF. The chain couples TRBV2 to TRBJ1-4; D is perhaps TRBD1 (6 bases). The CDR3 is 14 amino acids. Germline V gives CDR1 SNHLY, CDR2 FYNNEI. Trimming took off 6 bases at V and 3 bases at J, with 11 bases between the two ends.

The V call is TRBV24-1, the J call TRBJ2-1; perhaps TRBD2 as D (6 bases). V lost 7 bases, J lost 9 bases, and 18 bases lay in between. CDR1 is KGHDR and CDR2 is SFDVKD in the germline V gene. This CDR3 spans 14 amino acids. CDR3 in DNA: TGTGCCACCAGCAGATCCACTAGCAACAGTGAGCAGTTCTTC. It encodes CATSRSTSNSEQFF.

The chain links TRBV5-4 to TRBJ1-4, with D perhaps TRBD1 (5 bases). Trimming shortened V by 2 bases and J by 4 bases, and 9 bases separated the two germline ends. The CDR3 runs 14 residues. Germline V gene data show CDR1 as SGHNT and CDR2 as YYREEE (reference sequence). CDR3 region: CASSFRGGNEKLFF. For the CDR3, the DNA is TGTGCCAGCAGCTTCCGGGGGGGTAATGAAAAACTGTTTTTT.

The chain couples TRBV12-5 to TRBJ1-2; D might be TRBD1 (5 bases). This CDR3 is 14 amino acids long. The V and J ends lost 1 base and 8 bases respectively, with 14 bases between them. The germline V gene has CDR1 LGHNT and CDR2 FRNRAP. DNA for the CDR3: TGTGCTAGTGGTTTGGGGCAGGGTCAGGGCGGCTACACCTTC. It is translated as CASGLGQGQGGYTF.

J is TRBJ2-7 and V is TRBV6-5; 11 nucleotides line up with TRBD1. CDR1 and CDR2 (germline): MNHEY, SVGAGI. The V and J ends lost 10 bases and 4 bases, in that order; junction bases with no gene match: 6. This CDR3 is built from 13 residues. The CDR3 coding sequence is TGTGCCATCGGACAGGGGGCACCTTACGAGCAGTACTTC. Translating it yields CAIGQGAPYEQYF.

The genes are TRBV5-6 and TRBJ1-2, with a tentative D call TRBD1 (5 bases). Trimming left V 0 bases short and J 5 bases short, with 5 bases between. Germline V gives CDR1 SGHDT, CDR2 YYEEEE. The CDR3 consists of 12 residues. CDR3 amino acids: CASSLEGYGYTF. The DNA of the CDR3 is TGTGCCAGCAGCTTGGAGGGGTATGGCTACACCTTC.

The V gene is TRBV27, the J gene TRBJ1-1; no clear D. This CDR3 region has 13 residues. Trimming shortened V by 6 bases and J by 1 base, and 9 bases separated the two germline ends. Per the germline V gene, CDR1 is MNHEY and CDR2 is SMNVEV (reference sequence). In nucleotides, the CDR3 is TGTGCCAGCAGGTGGACGGGGAACACTGAAGCTTTCTTT. Its protein product is CASRWTGNTEAFF.

This chain uses TRBV6-1 with TRBJ2-7; 8 bases are a match to TRBD1. This CDR3 is 17 amino acids long. V lost 0 bases, J lost 4 bases, and 11 bases stayed unmatched. Germline lookup yields CDR1 MNHNS and CDR2 SASEGT. The CDR3 DNA reads TGTGCCAGCAGTGAAGCGGAAGACGGACAGGGATGGTACGAGCAGTACTTC. Protein: CASSEAEDGQGWYEQYF.

Written as DNA, the CDR3 is TGTGCCACCAGTGAACCAAATGAGGGCCAGGAGCAGTACTTC. Translating gives CATSEPNEGQEQYF. The chain combines TRBV24-1 with TRBJ2-7, with D maybe TRBD2 (5 bases). V was pared by 4 bases and J by 7 bases, with 16 bases between. The CDR3 covers 14 residues. Per germline, CDR1 KGHDR and CDR2 SFDVKD.